The clone carrying this T cell receptor (beta chain) was counted ten times or more. These data come from a study of early T cells in non-severe SARS-CoV-2 infection. Whole-study context: Sequencing targeted bulk RNA from unsorted whole blood, leaving chains unpaired.

The CDR3 totals 14 residues. The germline V gene encodes CDR1 SQVTM and CDR2 ANQGSEA. V lost 2 bases to trimming and J lost 2 bases; unmatched junction nucleotides: 6. Individual cDNA molecules each received unique molecular identifiers attached to them. MiXCR was run by TCRdb on the 5' RACE reads, yielding one entry per CDR3 protein. The sample carries roughly 66,000 distinct CDR3 sequences, roughly 10% recorded once. The sequence derives from an adult who was a healthcare worker with PCR-confirmed SARS-CoV-2 infection or an uninfected control (not recorded which). V is TRBV29-1 and J is TRBJ2-7; 7 bases are a match to TRBD1. The sample was whole blood. The DNA of the CDR3 is TGCAGCGTTGAAACCCAGGGGGTAGCCTACGAGCAGTACTTC. This gives the protein CSVETQGVAYEQYF.